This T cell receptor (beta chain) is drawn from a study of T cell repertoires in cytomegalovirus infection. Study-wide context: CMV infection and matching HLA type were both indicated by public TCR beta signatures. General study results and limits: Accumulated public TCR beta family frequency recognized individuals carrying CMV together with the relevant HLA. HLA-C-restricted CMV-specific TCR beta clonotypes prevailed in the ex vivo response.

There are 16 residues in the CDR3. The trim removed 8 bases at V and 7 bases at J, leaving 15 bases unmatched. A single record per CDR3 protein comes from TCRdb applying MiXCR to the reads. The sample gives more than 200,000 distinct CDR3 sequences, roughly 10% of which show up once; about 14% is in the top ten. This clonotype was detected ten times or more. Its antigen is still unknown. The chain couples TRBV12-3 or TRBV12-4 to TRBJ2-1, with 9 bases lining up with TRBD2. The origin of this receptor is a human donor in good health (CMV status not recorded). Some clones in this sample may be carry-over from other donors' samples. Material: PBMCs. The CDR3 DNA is TGTGCCAGCTACATCGAGGCGGGAGGGCCCGGGAATGAGCAGTTCTTC. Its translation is CASYIEAGGPGNEQFF.